This paragraph covers one T cell receptor beta chain sequence. Its antigen is unknown. These data originate in a study of OX40 agonist ivuxolimab in advanced cancers. Study observations and caveats: Expanded peripheral T cell antigen specificity was not determined. Expanded clones were, on average, more numerous in CD8+ T cells than in CD4+. The CD4+ and CD8+ T cells in the blood had expanded clonally by week 6 at 0.1 to 3.0 mg/kg.

CDR1 and CDR2 (germline): SGHKS, YYEKEE (reference sequence). V shed 4 bases, J shed 5 bases, and the junction held 5 bases outside the gene matches. This CDR3 spans 14 amino acids. Any history of autoimmune disease or systemic immunosuppression disqualified patients. Clones were sequenced by immunoSEQ multiplex PCR, and TCRdb holds only the in-frame ones, with some missing. This sample yields about 61,000 clones, of which around nine tenths are seen a single time; less than 0.45% belongs to the top ten. The chain carries TRBV5-5 and TRBJ1-4; the match to TRBD1 covers 7 bases. The receptor comes from an adult with an advanced solid tumor such as melanoma, head and neck, liver or kidney cancer. This sample comprised CD4+ or CD8+ T cells sorted from blood, obtained in a trial of the OX40 agonist ivuxolimab. The CDR3 reads CASSPGQQNEKLFF. The DNA of the CDR3 is TGTGCCAGCAGCCCGGGACAGCAGAATGAAAAACTGTTTTTT.